This T cell receptor beta chain is drawn from a study of prognosis after radiotherapy for stage I lung cancer. As for this clonotype: The likely explanation is a read error, given a far larger clone one base away.

Germline values: CDR1 MDHEN, CDR2 SYDVKM. The CDR3 is 11 residues long. With 7 bases removed from V and 7 bases from J, the gap between germline ends came to 11 bases. Two rounds of multiplex PCR amplified TCR beta CDR3 from genomic DNA. It was primers specific to each TRBV and TRBJ gene that first-round PCR used. MiXCR, applied by TCRdb to the multiplex PCR reads, yields one record per CDR3 protein. Of 30,000 to 40,000 distinct CDR3 sequences listed, about 34% were seen once; the top ten hold roughly 17%. The chain carries TRBV28 and TRBJ2-7; D is unclear. Sequenced material: PBMCs, taken before or after stereotactic body radiation therapy (not recorded which). The TCR comes from a donor over 45 with non-small cell lung cancer. As DNA, the CDR3 is TGTGCCAGCAAGATACGACGGGAGCAGTACTTC. This codes for CASKIRREQYF.